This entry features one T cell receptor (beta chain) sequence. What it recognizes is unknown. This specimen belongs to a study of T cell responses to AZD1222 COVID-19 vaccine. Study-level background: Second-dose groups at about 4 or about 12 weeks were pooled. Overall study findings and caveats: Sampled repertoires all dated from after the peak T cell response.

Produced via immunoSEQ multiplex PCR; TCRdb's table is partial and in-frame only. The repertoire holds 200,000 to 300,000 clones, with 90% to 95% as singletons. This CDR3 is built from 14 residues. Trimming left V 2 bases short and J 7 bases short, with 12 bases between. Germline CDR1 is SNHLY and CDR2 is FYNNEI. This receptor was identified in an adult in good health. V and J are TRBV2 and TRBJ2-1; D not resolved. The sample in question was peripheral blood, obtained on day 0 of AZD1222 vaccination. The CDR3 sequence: CASSEMGSWNEQFF. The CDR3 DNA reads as TGTGCCAGCAGTGAAATGGGCAGTTGGAATGAGCAGTTCTTC. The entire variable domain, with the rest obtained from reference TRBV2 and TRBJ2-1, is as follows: EPEVTQTPSHQVTQMGQEVILRCVPISNHLYFYWYRQILGQKVEFLVSFYNNEISEKSEIFDDQFSVERPDGSNFTLKIRSTKLEDSAMYFCASSEMGSWNEQFFGPGTRLTVL.